This T cell receptor beta chain was documented in a study of T cells in Graves' hyperthyroidism and ophthalmopathy. This clonotype has at least ten counts. Trimming took off 3 bases at V and 7 bases at J, with 12 bases between the two ends. CDR1 and CDR2 from the germline V gene are DFQATT and SNEGSKA (reference sequence). The CDR3 has 12 amino acids. Diagnosis of hyperthyroidism was new in patients aged 18 to 65, and its duration was under 2 months. Exclusion of patients followed from uncontrolled infection, other autoimmune disease, pregnancy or lactation. Using RNA transcripts as the source, TCR beta CDR3 regions were amplified. HTBI primers were employed in a first-round RT-PCR of the TCR CDR3. TCRdb analysed the multiplex PCR reads with MiXCR anew, one entry per CDR3 protein. The sample shows about 620,000 distinct CDR3 sequences, 15% to 20% of them seen only once.

This chain uses TRBV20-1 with TRBJ2-5; the D gene is possibly TRBD1 (5 bases). The clonotype originates from a woman in her twenties or thirties with Graves' hyperthyroidism. The sample taken for sequencing was blood. The CDR3 protein is CSARRQGGTQYF. The CDR3 DNA reads TGCAGTGCTAGGCGGCAGGGCGGGACCCAGTACTTC.